Shown below are 23 T cell receptor beta chains from a single sample sequenced in a study of post-analysis software for immune sequencing data. Points from the study as a whole: Controls showed lower frequencies than patients for five TRBV segments, and TRBV5-6, TRBV5-1 and TRBV20-1 were among these.

No antigens are known for them. TCR beta cDNA libraries had unique molecular identifiers. TCRdb independently ran MiXCR on the PCR reads; one entry per CDR3 protein. The table lists over 700,000 distinct CDR3 sequences, less than 35% of them singletons. Sequenced material: blood. These receptors all come from a girl under 18 with multiple sclerosis.

There are many counts of this clonotype. This chain connects TRBV7-9 to TRBJ2-7; 9 positions match TRBD2. The V and J ends lost 5 bases and 5 bases, in that order; junction bases with no gene match: 10. Germline values: CDR1 SEHNR, CDR2 FQNEAQ (reference sequence). The CDR3 is 15 residues long. The CDR3 coding sequence is TGTGCCAGCAGCCCCTTAGCGGGAGTCCCCCACGAGCAGTACTTC. Its translation is CASSPLAGVPHEQYF.

This chain joins TRBV27 and TRBJ1-5; D is undetermined. CDR1 is MNHEY, CDR2 SMNVEV, per germline (reference sequence). This CDR3 spans 14 amino acids. The V end lost 6 bases, the J end lost 4 bases, and 13 bases lay between the germline ends. CDR3 bases: TGTGCCAGCAGCGTGGGCAGAGGAAATCAGCCCCAGCATTTT. Translation gives CASSVGRGNQPQHF.

This clonotype was counted a few times. The chain combines TRBV15 with TRBJ2-3, with 8 bases aligning to TRBD1. This CDR3 has 17 amino acids. Germline trimming cut 2 bases from V and 0 bases from J; bases unmatched to any gene: 7. Germline assignment: CDR1 LNHNV and CDR2 YYDKDF (reference sequence). The CDR3 spells CATSRSRTGLSTDTQYF. The DNA for the CDR3 is TGTGCCACCAGCAGATCCCGGACAGGGTTGAGCACAGATACGCAGTATTTT.

The chain is built from TRBV4-1 and TRBJ2-6, with 8 bases lining up with TRBD1. J gave up 0 bases and V 3 bases, and 7 bases lay outside the gene matches. The CDR3 consists of 18 residues. The germline CDR1 and CDR2 sequences are MGHRA and YSYEKL. The CDR3 is CASSQSGTGPSGANVLTF. CDR3 bases: TGCGCCAGCAGCCAGTCCGGGACAGGCCCCTCTGGGGCCAACGTCCTGACTTTC.

This clonotype was seen a handful of times. CDR3 amino acids: CSARGRVGTEAFF. For the CDR3, the DNA is TGCAGTGCTCGGGGGAGGGTTGGCACTGAAGCTTTCTTT. This rearrangement joins TRBV20-1 to TRBJ1-1, with a possible D match to TRBD1 (5 bases). This CDR3 has 13 residues. V was trimmed by 5 bases and J by 4 bases, leaving 14 bases between them. Germline loops: CDR1 DFQATT, CDR2 SNEGSKA (reference sequence).

Note on this clonotype: Because it lacks the conserved phenylalanine or tryptophan at the end, this CDR3 is likely a read error. This chain connects TRBV5-1 to TRBJ1-6; D remains unclear. CDR1 SGHRS and CDR2 YFSETQ come from the germline V gene. The V and J ends lost 3 bases and 5 bases respectively, with 6 bases between them. This CDR3 contains 13 residues. CDR3 protein: CASSSRDNSPLHL. CDR3 nucleotides: TGCGCCAGCAGCTCGAGGGATAATTCACCCCTCCACCTT.

The DNA for the CDR3 is TGTGCCAGCAGCTTGGACGGTGGGAACACCGGGGAGCTGTTTTTT. Amino acids: CASSLDGGNTGELFF. The chain couples TRBV7-2 to TRBJ2-2, with unresolved D. Germline CDR1 and CDR2: SGHTA and FQGNSA. V gave up 3 bases and J gave up 1 base, with 9 bases separating them. The CDR3 sequence is 15 residues long.

Only a few counts were recorded for this clonotype. CDR3 sequence reads: CASSVTGASTDTQYF. In nucleotides, the CDR3 is TGTGCCAGCAGCGTGACAGGCGCCTCCACAGATACGCAGTATTTT. V and J are TRBV6-6 and TRBJ2-3; tentatively, D is TRBD1 (6 bases). The V gene lost 6 bases and the J gene lost 2 bases, with 15 bases spanning the gap. CDR3 length: 15 residues. Looked up from germline, CDR1 is MNHNY and CDR2 is SVGAGI (reference sequence).

This clonotype has only a few counts. This sequence joins TRBV5-1 and TRBJ1-2, with D possibly TRBD1 on 5 matching bases. V was shortened by 4 bases and J by 8 bases, with 18 bases between the two germline ends. Germline CDR1 and CDR2: SGHRS and YFSETQ. This CDR3 has 14 amino acids. In DNA form, the CDR3 reads TGCGCCAGCAGCCCCGGGACCCCAGAGGGAGGCTACACCTTC. Protein product: CASSPGTPEGGYTF. Full variable domain (missing parts from reference TRBV5-1 and TRBJ1-2): KAGVTQTPRYLIKTRGQQVTLSCSPISGHRSVSWYQQTPGQGLQFLFEYFSETQRNKGNFPGRFSGRQFSNSRSEMNVSTLELGDSALYLCASSPGTPEGGYTFGSGTRLTVV.

This clonotype has just a few counts. The V call is TRBV5-1, the J call TRBJ2-1; 11 nucleotides align to TRBD1. This CDR3 has 16 residues. Trimming took 1 base from V and 6 from J; bases not matched to a gene: 6. Germline V gene sequence: CDR1 SGHRS, CDR2 YFSETQ. The CDR3 nucleotides read TGCGCCAGCAGCTTGTTATCCGGGACAGGGGGCAATGAGCAGTTCTTC. It specifies CASSLLSGTGGNEQFF.

The chain joins TRBV20-1 to TRBJ2-5; D is unresolved. The CDR3 loop spans 11 amino acids. Germline CDR1 reads DFQATT; CDR2 reads SNEGSKA (reference sequence). The V and J ends lost 5 bases and 5 bases respectively, with 9 bases between them. The DNA for the CDR3 is TGCAGTGCTCGAACCGTTGAGACCCAGTACTTC. Protein product: CSARTVETQYF.

In its sample, this clonotype was seen a few times. CDR3 sequence (DNA): TGTGCCAGCAGAACAGGGTCTACCTATAATTCACCCCTCCACTTT. Residues: CASRTGSTYNSPLHF. The rearrangement joins TRBV12-3 or TRBV12-4 to TRBJ1-6; weak D call: TRBD1 (6 bases). Trimming pared 6 bases from V and 2 bases from J, leaving 11 bases between. This CDR3 contains 15 residues.

This clonotype was found a few times. The chain uses TRBV29-1 and TRBJ2-1; a weak D match, TRBD2 (7 bases). From germline, CDR1 is SQVTM and CDR2 ANQGSEA. V was clipped by 4 bases and J by 2 bases, with 18 bases between them. This CDR3 comprises 16 residues. The chain's CDR3 is CSVASSGGGPYNEQFF. Written as DNA, the CDR3 is TGCAGCGTTGCGTCTAGTGGGGGGGGCCCCTACAATGAGCAGTTCTTC.

This chain connects TRBV7-9 to TRBJ2-3; D possibly corresponds to TRBD2 (6 bases). Per germline, CDR1 SEHNR and CDR2 FQNEAQ (reference sequence). V lost 0 bases to trimming and J lost 6 bases, with 19 bases between them. The CDR3 consists of 17 residues. The CDR3 loop reads CASSLAGLLTLPDTQYF. In nucleotides, the CDR3 is TGTGCCAGCAGCTTAGCGGGACTTCTCACCCTACCGGATACGCAGTATTTT.

V gene TRBV28 combines with J gene TRBJ2-2, with a tentative D call TRBD1 (6 bases). CDR1 and CDR2 (germline): MDHEN, SYDVKM. This CDR3 comprises 13 residues. V lost 8 bases to trimming and J lost 5 bases, with 12 bases between them. In nucleotides, the CDR3 is TGTGCCAGCCTCGGTACAGGGACCGGGGAGCTGTTTTTT. It yields the protein CASLGTGTGELFF.

The rearrangement joins TRBV5-1 to TRBJ2-5; 8 nucleotides match TRBD2. With V trimmed by 4 bases and J by 2 bases, 13 bases remained unmatched. Germline assignment: CDR1 SGHRS and CDR2 YFSETQ. This CDR3 is built from 17 residues. The CDR3 region has the DNA TGCGCCAGCAGCCTTGAGCGGGGGCGGGCCTCACAAGAGACCCAGTACTTC. Its protein product is CASSLERGRASQETQYF.

In the case of this clonotype: A read error may produce the germline difference seen at one junction end. V is TRBV5-6 and J is TRBJ2-1; the match to TRBD2 covers 12 bases. From germline, CDR1 is SGHDT and CDR2 YYEEEE. The CDR3 is 17 residues long. CDR3 protein: CASSWPGLAGSYNGQFF. DNA for the CDR3: TGTGCCAGCAGCTGGCCGGGACTAGCGGGCTCCTACAATGGGCAGTTCTTC.

The chain joins TRBV6-2 or TRBV6-3 to TRBJ2-1, with 7 bases that match TRBD2. CDR3 size: 15 residues. The V gene's germline CDR1 is MNHEY and CDR2 SVGEGT. J was trimmed by 5 bases and V by 6 bases; bases with no gene match: 10. The CDR3 DNA follows: TGTGCCAGCAGCCTACTAGTGGGAGGGAACAATGAGCAGTTCTTC. Amino acid sequence: CASSLLVGGNNEQFF.

The chain carries TRBV29-1 and TRBJ2-5; D gene unclear. Germline values: CDR1 SQVTM, CDR2 ANQGSEA. The CDR3 is 11 residues long. CDR3 sequence: CSPVSDDAQYF. CDR3 DNA: TGCAGTCCTGTATCCGATGACGCCCAGTACTTC.

The chain recombines TRBV27 with TRBJ2-5; the D is unclear. The CDR3 is made up of 14 amino acids. Trimming pared 5 bases from V and 4 bases from J, leaving 14 bases between. Germline values: CDR1 MNHEY, CDR2 SMNVEV (reference sequence). CDR3 nucleotide sequence: TGTGCCAGCAGTCTCCTCCGCCCCCCAGAGACCCAGTACTTC. This translates into CASSLLRPPETQYF.

The table lists this clonotype with a few counts. The V call is TRBV5-1, the J call TRBJ1-2, with D maybe TRBD1 (6 bases). The CDR3 totals 11 residues. V lost 9 bases and J 7 bases, leaving 13 bases between the germline ends. Germline assignment: CDR1 SGHRS and CDR2 YFSETQ. CDR3 residues: CATTGGGGYTF. CDR3 bases: TGCGCCACCACCGGGGGCGGTGGCTACACCTTC.

This clonotype came up a few times. V usage is TRBV3-1 and J usage is TRBJ2-1; TRBD2 is a possible D gene (6 bases). From germline, CDR1 is LGHDT and CDR2 YNNKEL (reference sequence). The CDR3 extends over 16 amino acids. V shed 4 bases and J shed 6 bases, with 19 bases lying between them. The CDR3 protein is CASSPRTKLGPNEQFF. The CDR3 DNA is TGTGCCAGCAGCCCCCGGACTAAATTAGGGCCCAATGAGCAGTTCTTC.

Comments on this clonotype: The CDR3 does not end in the conserved phenylalanine or tryptophan, so this is likely a read error. V is TRBV5-1 and J is TRBJ2-1; D gene ambiguous. Germline V lookup: CDR1 SGHRS, CDR2 YFSETQ. CDR3 length equals 12 residues. V was cut by 4 bases and J by 10 bases, with 12 bases left in between. CDR3 sequence: CASSQTRWEQFV. In nucleotides, the CDR3 is TGCGCCAGCAGCCAAACCCGTTGGGAGCAGTTCGTC.